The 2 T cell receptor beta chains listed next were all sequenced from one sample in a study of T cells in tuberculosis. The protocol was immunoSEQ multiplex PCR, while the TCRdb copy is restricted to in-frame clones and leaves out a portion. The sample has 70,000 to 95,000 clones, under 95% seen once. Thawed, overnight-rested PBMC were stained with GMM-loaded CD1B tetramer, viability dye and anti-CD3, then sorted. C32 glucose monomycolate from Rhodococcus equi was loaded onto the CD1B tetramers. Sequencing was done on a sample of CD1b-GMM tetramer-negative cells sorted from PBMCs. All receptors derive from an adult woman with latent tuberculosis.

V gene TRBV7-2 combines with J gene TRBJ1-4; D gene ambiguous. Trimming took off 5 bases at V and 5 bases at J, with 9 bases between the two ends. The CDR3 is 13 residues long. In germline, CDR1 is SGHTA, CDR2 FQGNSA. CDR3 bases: TGTGCCAGCAGCCCCGGAGGAAATGAAAAACTGTTTTTT. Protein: CASSPGGNEKLFF.

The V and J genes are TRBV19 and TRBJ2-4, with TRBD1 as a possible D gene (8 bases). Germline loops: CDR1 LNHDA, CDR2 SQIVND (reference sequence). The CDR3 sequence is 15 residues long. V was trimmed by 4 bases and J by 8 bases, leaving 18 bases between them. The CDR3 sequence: CASSTGTGGGDIQYF. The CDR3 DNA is TGTGCCAGTAGTACCGGAACAGGGGGAGGGGACATTCAGTACTTC.